This TCR beta chain was identified in a study of T cell responses to AZD1222 COVID-19 vaccine. General study results and limits: Rises in breadth and depth of Spike-specific TCRs came after two AZD1222 doses. Epitopes outside B.1.351 and B.1.1.7 mutated regions reportedly drew nearly half of spike TCRs. Females outnumbered males among donors, who were mostly white British; clonal diversity was possibly underestimated.

From germline, CDR1 is MNHEY and CDR2 SVGEGT. The CDR3 is made up of 14 amino acids. V was shortened by 4 bases and J by 4 bases, with 10 bases between the two germline ends. Assay used: immunoSEQ multiplex PCR; TCRdb lists only in-frame clones, some missing. This sample carries about 120,000 clones, more than 75% of them seen once, and the ten largest clones take around 4%. It was second doses at about 4 or about 12 weeks that were pooled. Details on this clone: The antigen remains undetermined.

The source is an adult who received the AZD1222 COVID-19 vaccine. The V gene is TRBV6-2 or TRBV6-3, the J gene TRBJ2-2; TRBD1 is a possible D gene (6 bases). The input for sequencing was peripheral blood, taken 28 days after the second AZD1222 dose. The CDR3 DNA is TGTGCCAGCAGTTCAGGACAGTTCACCGGGGAGCTGTTTTTT. Its translation is CASSSGQFTGELFF.